The 25 T cell receptor beta chains listed next were all sequenced from one sample in a study of STAT3 mutations in large granular lymphocyte leukemia. Regarding the study as a whole: Every T-LGLL patient had at least one immunodominant TCRbeta clonotype.

The repertoire was sequenced with immunoSEQ multiplex PCR; TCRdb's copy has only in-frame clones and lacks some. The sample consists of 9,000 to 15,000 clones, more than 75% of them appearing once. Their antigens remain unidentified. The specimen was peripheral blood mononuclear cells. These receptors all stem from a man aged 60 to 69 with T-cell large granular lymphocyte leukemia. Some clones in this sample may be carry-over from other donors' samples.

The chain links TRBV2 to TRBJ2-2, with a tentative D call TRBD2 (6 bases). With 5 bases removed from V and 4 bases from J, the gap between germline ends came to 11 bases. There are 14 residues in the CDR3. CDR1 SNHLY and CDR2 FYNNEI come from the germline V gene. CDR3 in amino acids: CASSPGTATGELFF. In DNA, the CDR3 is TGTGCCAGCAGTCCCGGGACTGCCACCGGGGAGCTGTTTTTT.

The table lists this clone with a few counts. The rearrangement uses TRBV28 and TRBJ2-1, with 13 bases aligning to TRBD2. This CDR3 is 19 amino acids long. Germline assignment: CDR1 MDHEN and CDR2 SYDVKM. The V segment lost 4 bases and the J segment 5 bases; nucleotides outside the gene matches: 14. The CDR3 is CASSSLMGLAGTDDNEQFF. Here the CDR3 DNA reads TGTGCCAGCAGTTCTTTAATGGGACTAGCGGGGACCGACGACAATGAGCAGTTCTTC.

This clone was counted a few times. The gene calls are TRBV27 and TRBJ2-7; D remains unclear. Germline CDR1 and CDR2: MNHEY and SMNVEV (reference sequence). This CDR3 has 14 amino acids. Trimming left V 2 bases short and J 4 bases short, with 12 bases between. CDR3 sequence: CASSLTLSDYEQYF. CDR3 nucleotide sequence: TGTGCCAGCAGTTTAACTTTAAGCGATTACGAGCAGTACTTC.

The chain is built from TRBV5-1 and TRBJ2-7; the match to TRBD1 covers 7 bases. Germline lookup yields CDR1 SGHRS and CDR2 YFSETQ. CDR3 length equals 15 residues. With V trimmed by 5 bases and J by 0 bases, 8 bases remained unmatched. This CDR3 reads CASRGGQLSSYEQYF. For the CDR3, the DNA is TGCGCCAGCAGAGGGGGACAGCTAAGCTCCTACGAGCAGTACTTC.

The J gene is TRBJ2-3, the V gene TRBV5-1, with 14 bases matching TRBD2. CDR1 is SGHRS and CDR2 is YFSETQ in the germline V gene. V lost 3 bases and J lost 8; bases outside the gene matches: 17. There are 19 residues in the CDR3. CDR3 residues: CASSYTTSGRASEVVTQYF. The CDR3 nucleotides read TGCGCCAGCAGCTACACGACTAGCGGGAGGGCCTCGGAGGTGGTTACGCAGTATTTT.

The chain has TRBV7-8 and TRBJ2-7; D call uncertain. Trimming left V 5 bases short and J 3 bases short, with 20 bases between. CDR1 and CDR2 from the germline V gene are SGHVS and FQNEAQ. CDR3 size: 16 residues. The CDR3 DNA sequence: TGTGCCAGCAGCCCACCCCTGGGTAGCAGAGTCTACGAGCAGTACTTC. Encoded protein: CASSPPLGSRVYEQYF.

This chain joins TRBV18 and TRBJ2-7; maybe TRBD2 (6 bases). Trimming removed 4 bases from V and 3 bases from J, with 7 bases in between. The CDR3 runs 12 residues. CDR1 is KGHSH and CDR2 is LQKENI in the germline V gene. CDR3 DNA sequence: TGTGCCAGCTCACTAGCGGACTACGAGCAGTACTTC. Its translation: CASSLADYEQYF.

The chain recombines TRBV5-6 with TRBJ1-2; D is unresolved. The CDR3 covers 13 residues. Trimming left V 3 bases short and J 4 bases short, with 10 bases between. The germline CDR1 and CDR2 sequences are SGHDT and YYEEEE. The chain's CDR3 is CASSYTAFYGYTF. The CDR3, as DNA: TGTGCCAGCAGCTATACAGCCTTCTATGGCTACACCTTC.

The V gene is TRBV18, the J gene TRBJ2-7; the match to TRBD2 covers 9 bases. The CDR3 is made up of 18 amino acids. The V gene's germline CDR1 is KGHSH and CDR2 LQKENI. Trimming at V came to 4 bases and at J to 0 bases, leaving 13 bases not matched to a gene. The CDR3 reads CASSRPSSGAQPSYEQYF. As DNA, the CDR3 is TGTGCCAGCTCACGGCCGTCTAGCGGGGCCCAACCCTCCTACGAGCAGTACTTC.

The chain has TRBV6-4 and TRBJ2-1; D perhaps matches TRBD1 (6 bases). The V end lost 5 bases, the J end lost 8 bases, and 19 bases lay between the germline ends. The germline gives CDR1 MRHNA, CDR2 SNTAGT. The CDR3 has 15 amino acids. The CDR3 nucleotides read TGTGCCAGCAGTATAGGACAGCCAGGCCAGGATGAGCAGTTCTTC. Protein product: CASSIGQPGQDEQFF.

The rearrangement links TRBV5-8 to TRBJ1-1; D uncertain. The germline gives CDR1 SGHTS, CDR2 YDEGEE. V lost 1 base and J lost 0, with 7 bases in between. The length of the CDR3 is 14 residues. The CDR3 DNA is TGTGCCAGCAGCTTGACACATTTGAACACTGAAGCTTTCTTT. It translates to CASSLTHLNTEAFF.

The chain carries TRBV7-9 and TRBJ2-1; D gene ambiguous. Germline-derived CDR1 and CDR2 are SEHNR and FQNEAQ (reference sequence). Trimming shortened V by 5 bases and J by 6 bases, and 8 bases separated the two germline ends. This CDR3 is 12 amino acids long. The CDR3 region has the DNA TGTGCCAGCAGCGATTCTCGCAATGAGCAGTTCTTC. Amino acids: CASSDSRNEQFF.

The rearrangement links TRBV25-1 to TRBJ1-2, with D tentatively TRBD1 (6 bases). The CDR3 consists of 14 residues. V was cut by 2 bases and J by 1 base, with 8 bases left in between. Per germline, CDR1 MGHDK and CDR2 SYGVNS. The CDR3 coding sequence is TGTGCCAGCAGTGAAATGGACAGTAACTATGGCTACACCTTC. Its translation: CASSEMDSNYGYTF.

The rearrangement uses TRBV13 and TRBJ2-3; the D gene could be TRBD1 or TRBD2 (5 bases each). The CDR3 totals 15 residues. V was pared by 5 bases and J by 3 bases, with 15 bases between. The germline CDR1 and CDR2 sequences are PRHDT and FYEKMQ (reference sequence). CDR3 in amino acids: CASSQSSGGTDTQYF. The CDR3 bases are TGTGCCAGCAGCCAGTCGAGTGGGGGAACAGATACGCAGTATTTT.

The genes are TRBV18 and TRBJ1-5; D is uncertain. The V end was cut by 3 bases, the J end by 7 bases, with 7 bases between. The CDR3 has 12 amino acids. Germline V gene lookup returns CDR1 KGHSH and CDR2 LQKENI. The DNA of the CDR3 is TGTGCCAGCTCACCCCTTGGGCAGCCCCAGCATTTT. Encoded protein: CASSPLGQPQHF.

J is TRBJ2-3 and V is TRBV7-9; D not certain. The V end lost 2 bases, the J end lost 7 bases, and 7 bases lay between the germline ends. The CDR3 loop spans 12 amino acids. Germline CDR1 is SEHNR and CDR2 is FQNEAQ (reference sequence). CDR3 amino acids: CASSLNGHTQYF. CDR3 DNA: TGTGCCAGCAGCTTAAACGGACATACGCAGTATTTT.

J is TRBJ1-2 and V is TRBV9, with D perhaps matching TRBD1 (6 bases). This CDR3 has 15 residues. Trimming shortened V by 0 bases and J by 4 bases, and 13 bases separated the two germline ends. Germline V CDR1 and CDR2: SGDLS, YYNGEE. CDR3 region: CASSVATGAGYGYTF. The CDR3 nucleotides are TGTGCCAGCAGCGTAGCTACGGGGGCTGGCTATGGCTACACCTTC.

The V gene is TRBV27, the J gene TRBJ2-5; possibly TRBD1 for D (6 bases). The germline CDR1 and CDR2 sequences are MNHEY and SMNVEV (reference sequence). The CDR3 is 13 amino acids. V lost 4 bases to trimming and J lost 3 bases, with 9 bases between them. The CDR3 DNA sequence: TGTGCCAGCAGTTGGACAGAAAAAGAGACCCAGTACTTC. Protein sequence: CASSWTEKETQYF.

V usage is TRBV5-1 and J usage is TRBJ2-7; TRBD2 aligns across 11 bases. The CDR3 is made up of 16 amino acids. Germline V gene lookup returns CDR1 SGHRS and CDR2 YFSETQ. Trimming removed 3 bases from V and 0 bases from J; junction bases left unmatched: 5. CDR3 sequence: CASSSLAGGDSYEQYF. Here the CDR3 DNA reads TGCGCCAGCAGCTCCCTAGCGGGAGGTGACTCCTACGAGCAGTACTTC.

This chain links TRBV12-5 with TRBJ2-1; 9 bases fit TRBD1. Losses at the gene ends were 8 bases for V and 3 bases for J; bases not matched to a gene: 5. The CDR3 contains 14 residues. Germline V CDR1 and CDR2: LGHNT, FRNRAP. CDR3 sequence (DNA): TGTGCTAGTCGAACAGGGGGCATCTACAATGAGCAGTTCTTC. Amino acid sequence: CASRTGGIYNEQFF.

The chain has TRBV30 and TRBJ1-2, with 7 bases aligning to TRBD1. The CDR3 runs to 14 residues. The germline CDR1 and CDR2 sequences are GTSNPN and SVGIG (reference sequence). The ends lost 5 bases at V and 2 bases at J; junction bases unmatched: 8. CDR3 sequence reads: CAWYRGKGNYGYTF. The CDR3 nucleotides read TGTGCCTGGTACAGGGGAAAGGGAAACTATGGCTACACCTTC.

This sequence joins TRBV15 and TRBJ1-1, with TRBD1 matching over 10 bases. CDR1 LNHNV and CDR2 YYDKDF come from the germline V gene (reference sequence). The CDR3 sequence is 14 residues long. Germline trimming cut 5 bases from V and 6 bases from J; bases unmatched to any gene: 6. CDR3 sequence reads: CATSVRQGAPEAFF. CDR3 DNA: TGTGCCACCAGCGTAAGACAGGGGGCCCCTGAAGCTTTCTTT. Drawing the rest from reference TRBV15 and TRBJ1-1, the complete variable domain is DAMVIQNPRYQVTQFGKPVTLSCSQTLNHNVMYWYQQKSSQAPKLLFHYYDKDFNNEADTPDNFQSRRPNTSFCFLDIRSPGLGDTAMYLCATSVRQGAPEAFFGQGTRLTVV.

V gene TRBV19 combines with J gene TRBJ1-5, with 8 bases fitting TRBD1. Losses at the gene ends were 6 bases for V and 7 bases for J; bases not matched to a gene: 14. The CDR3 consists of 16 residues. CDR1 is LNHDA, CDR2 SQIVND, per germline (reference sequence). The CDR3 nucleotides read TGTGCCAGTAGGGGCAGGGGGCGCGGGTCTCGGCAGCCCCAGCATTTT. Its translation: CASRGRGRGSRQPQHF.

The genes are TRBV11-2 and TRBJ2-5; 10 nucleotides align to TRBD1. V lost 5 bases and J lost 5; bases outside the gene matches: 8. Germline CDR1 reads SGHAT; CDR2 reads FQNNGV. This CDR3 spans 15 amino acids. The CDR3 is CASSRDRGLQETQYF. CDR3 in DNA: TGTGCCAGCAGCCGGGACAGGGGTCTCCAGGAGACCCAGTACTTC.

J is TRBJ2-3 and V is TRBV7-2; tentatively, D is TRBD1 (5 bases). V lost 1 base and J lost 6, with 14 bases in between. The CDR3 consists of 15 residues. CDR1 SGHTA and CDR2 FQGNSA come from the germline V gene. The CDR3 loop is CASSLGGFSVDTQYF. The CDR3, as DNA: TGTGCCAGCAGCTTAGGGGGCTTTAGTGTTGATACGCAGTATTTT. The full variable domain, its missing parts supplied by reference TRBV7-2 and TRBJ2-3, is GAGVSQSPSNKVTEKGKDVELRCDPISGHTALYWYRQSLGQGLEFLIYFQGNSAPDKSGLPSDRFSAERTGGSVSTLTIQRTQQEDSAVYLCASSLGGFSVDTQYFGPGTRLTVL.